This T cell receptor (beta chain) was sequenced for a study of blood T cell repertoires in COVID-19. Overall study context: The origin of the acute and convalescent COVID-19 samples was the United States, Italy and Spain. PBMCs, B-cell-depleted T cells, or T cells were the source of the cDNA or gDNA that made up the material.

The germline V and J ends were trimmed by 1 base and 6 bases, with 16 bases remaining between them. The CDR3 runs 16 residues. Germline V gives CDR1 SNHLY, CDR2 FYNNEI. The authors' processing: Amplified reference gene primers provided the basis for estimating nucleated cell counts. Clones were read by immunoSEQ multiplex PCR, and TCRdb kept only the in-frame ones, dropping some. Clone size and the V and J calls come from that table; the DNA yielded D and trimming. This table has 350,000 to 450,000 clones, roughly 85% appearing once. The clonotype comes from a woman between 18 and 29 years old with acute or convalescent COVID-19. Sequences were obtained from peripheral blood. This chain uses TRBV2 with TRBJ2-1, with D possibly TRBD1 on 5 matching bases. Written as DNA, the CDR3 is TGTGCCAGCAGTGAAGTCGGTTTAGGCAGGGTCAATGAGCAGTTCTTC. Its translation is CASSEVGLGRVNEQFF.